The 7 T cell receptor beta chains listed next were all sequenced from one sample in a study of blood T cell repertoires in COVID-19. Method: immunoSEQ multiplex PCR; TCRdb's copy keeps in-frame clones and lacks some. This sample has about 30,000 clones, with around 89% found just once. Sequencing was done on a sample of peripheral blood. The origin of the receptors is a human donor in a cohort sampled during active COVID-19.

The rearrangement links TRBV27 to TRBJ1-1, with no clear D. Per the germline V gene, CDR1 is MNHEY and CDR2 is SMNVEV (reference sequence). The CDR3 runs to 13 residues. Trimming stripped 4 bases from V and 4 bases from J, with 10 bases between. CDR3 bases: TGTGCCAGCAGTTACAGTGGATTCACTGAAGCTTTCTTT. Amino acid sequence: CASSYSGFTEAFF.

The CDR3 spells CATSRDLNEQYF. The CDR3 nucleotides read TGTGCCACCAGCAGAGATTTAAACGAGCAGTACTTC. The gene calls are TRBV15 and TRBJ2-7; no clear D gene. The CDR3 consists of 12 residues. V was shortened by 0 bases and J by 5 bases, with 5 bases between the two germline ends. The germline V gene encodes CDR1 LNHNV and CDR2 YYDKDF (reference sequence).

The chain carries TRBV7-2 and TRBJ2-1, with 11 bases that match TRBD2. Germline CDR1 reads SGHTA; CDR2 reads FQGNSA. This CDR3 has 17 amino acids. The J segment lost 6 bases and the V segment lost 4 bases, leaving 11 bases of the junction unmatched. The CDR3 sequence is CASSSSGGPLPINEQFF. CDR3 in DNA: TGTGCCAGCAGCTCTAGCGGGGGGCCACTCCCCATCAATGAGCAGTTCTTC.

The DNA of the CDR3 is TGTGCCAGCAGTTACTCCCGGGGAGGGTTACATGGCTACACCTTC. It encodes CASSYSRGGLHGYTF. The gene calls are TRBV6-5 and TRBJ1-2; no reliable D call. This CDR3 has 15 amino acids. The V and J ends lost 0 bases and 6 bases respectively, with 14 bases between them. Germline assignment: CDR1 MNHEY and CDR2 SVGAGI.

The gene calls are TRBV6-6 and TRBJ1-6, with 8 bases matching TRBD1. The germline V gene has CDR1 MNHNY and CDR2 SVGAGI (reference sequence). The CDR3 is 14 residues long. V gave up 6 bases and J gave up 7 bases; unmatched junction bases: 5. The CDR3 region has the DNA TGTGCCAGCAGCCAGGGACAGGTGAATTCACCCCTCCACTTT. Translated, it gives CASSQGQVNSPLHF.

This rearrangement joins TRBV27 to TRBJ2-1, with TRBD2 identical over 9 bases. The CDR3 runs 14 residues. CDR1 is MNHEY, CDR2 SMNVEV, per germline (reference sequence). V gave up 4 bases and J gave up 3 bases; unmatched junction bases: 1. CDR3 loop: CASSSSGVYNEQFF. CDR3 DNA sequence: TGTGCCAGCAGTTCTAGCGGGGTCTACAATGAGCAGTTCTTC.

J is TRBJ2-3 and V is TRBV18; maybe TRBD1 (5 bases). The germline gives CDR1 KGHSH, CDR2 LQKENI. The V end lost 4 bases, the J end lost 0 bases, and 14 bases lay between the germline ends. The CDR3 loop spans 16 amino acids. CDR3 nucleotides: TGTGCCAGCTCACAGACAGCCTCCATGAGCACAGATACGCAGTATTTT. Protein sequence: CASSQTASMSTDTQYF.